Listed below are T cell receptor beta chains from one sample, sequenced in a study of CD4 T cell repertoires in COVID-19. The protocol was immunoSEQ multiplex PCR, while the TCRdb copy is restricted to in-frame clones and leaves out a portion. Among 690 or so clones listed, over 20% were seen once. These TCRs' antigens remain unknown. Sequenced here: central memory CD4+ T cells, cultured in vitro, sampled after recovery from COVID-19. Receptors were obtained from a human donor who had COVID-19. Each CDR3 is given with its conserved first and last residue. The D gene is left open where the match is weak. Clone size appears in some rows only: once, few, many, or a class for an expanded clone.

D,J,V,size,DNA,CDR3
.,TRBJ1-4,TRBV5-6,large,TGTGCCAGCACTCGCGACCCAGGGAGTGGACTGTTTTTT,CASTRDPGSGLFF
.,TRBJ2-6,TRBV10-1,.,TGCGCCAGCAGTGTGCCTATAAGTCGGGCCAACGTCCTGACTTTC,CASSVPISRANVLTF
TRBD1,TRBJ1-5,TRBV19,large,TGTGCCAGTACCGGGACAGGAGGAAATCAGCCCCAGCATTTT,CASTGTGGNQPQHF
.,TRBJ1-1,TRBV30,once,TGTGCCTGGACTCCGTGGAACACTGAAGCTTTCTTT,CAWTPWNTEAFF
.,TRBJ2-5,TRBV11-3,few,TGTGCCAGCAGCTTTGGAGAGACCCAGTACTTC,CASSFGETQYF
TRBD2,TRBJ2-1,TRBV20-1,few,TGCAGTGCTAGTCAGGGAGGGCCATTGGGGAATGAGCAGTTCTTC,CSASQGGPLGNEQFF
TRBD1,TRBJ2-7,TRBV7-3,few,TGTGCCAGCAGCCCGCGACAGGGAACGGTGGGCGAGCAGTACTTC,CASSPRQGTVGEQYF
TRBD2,TRBJ2-3,TRBV5-1,once,TGCGCCAGCAGCGAGGGGGCGGCGGGAGGGCCGGGGCACAGATACGCAGTATTT,CASSEGAAGGPGHRYAVF
.,TRBJ1-3,TRBV3-1/TRBV3-2,once,TGTGCCAGCAGCCATTGGGCTCCCATTTACGCACGAAACACCATATATTTT,CASSHWAPIYARNTIYF
.,TRBJ1-3,TRBV9,large,TGTGCCAGCAGCGTAGCCCAGGACTTCTCTGGAAACACCATATATTTT,CASSVAQDFSGNTIYF
.,TRBJ2-6,TRBV21-1,.,TGTGCCAGCAGCAAAGACAGCAGGGGGTCTGGGGCCAACGTCCTGACTTTC,CASSKDSRGSGANVLTF
.,TRBJ1-4,TRBV29-1,medium-sized,TGCAGCGTTGTAATGAACCAAAATGAAAAACTGTTTTTT,CSVVMNQNEKLFF
.,TRBJ2-5,TRBV7-2,medium-sized,TGTGCCAGCAGCCGAAGCGGGGAGACCCAGTACTTC,CASSRSGETQYF
.,TRBJ1-4,TRBV5-5,medium-sized,TGTGCCAGCAGCTTGGTACTGAATAATGAAAAACTGTTTTTT,CASSLVLNNEKLFF
.,TRBJ2-5,TRBV27,large,TGTGCCAGCAGTTTAGGGCAGGGCCCAGGGGAGACCCAGTACTTC,CASSLGQGPGETQYF
.,TRBJ2-6,TRBV9,.,TGTGCCAGCAGCGCCGACAGGTCCTCTGGGGCCAACGTCCTGACTTTC,CASSADRSSGANVLTF
.,TRBJ1-2,TRBV2,.,TGTGCCAGCAGTGAAGCACAGGCAGCCCTTTATGGCTACACCTTC,CASSEAQAALYGYTF
.,TRBJ2-2,TRBV9,few,TGTGCCAGCAGCGTAGCGGGAGTAGCGAACACCGGGGAGCTGTTTTTT,CASSVAGVANTGELFF
.,TRBJ1-4,TRBV9,medium-sized,TGTGCCAGCAGCCAGCGATCGACGGCAACTAATGAAAAACTGTTTTTT,CASSQRSTATNEKLFF
.,TRBJ2-5,TRBV6-1,.,TGTGCCTGCTGTGAAGCCGACGGTACGTTCCAAGAGACCCAGTACTTC,CACCEADGTFQETQYF
.,TRBJ2-5,TRBV7-6,few,TGTGCCAGCAGCTTAGAGTACGAGACCCAGTACTTC,CASSLEYETQYF
.,TRBJ1-3,TRBV5-4,medium-sized,TGTGCCAGCCAGGGGAGTGCTGGAAACACCATATATTTT,CASQGSAGNTIYF
.,TRBJ1-2,TRBV19,large,TGTGCCAGTAGTATAGATCATGGGACAATCTATGGCTACACCTTC,CASSIDHGTIYGYTF
.,TRBJ1-1,TRBV4-2,medium-sized,TGTGCCAGCAGCCAAGTAGACCCACCTTTCATGAACACTGAAGCTTTCTTT,CASSQVDPPFMNTEAFF
TRBD2,TRBJ2-5,TRBV10-3,.,TGTGCCATCAGTGAGGCAACTAGCGGGATCGGGCAAGAGACCCAGTACTTC,CAISEATSGIGQETQYF
.,TRBJ1-4,TRBV19,.,TGTGCCAGTAGGGCCCAGGGATTTGGTGAAAAACTGTTTTTT,CASRAQGFGEKLFF
.,TRBJ1-2,TRBV23-1,.,TGCGCCAGCATTAGACAGGCCACCCGGAACTATGGCTACACCTTC,CASIRQATRNYGYTF
.,TRBJ2-3,TRBV6-5,large,TGTGCCAGCGACCCGGGTCTAACCACAGATACGCAGTATTTT,CASDPGLTTDTQYF
TRBD1,TRBJ2-3,TRBV5-4,.,TGTGCCAGCAACCGACAGGGAACAGATACGCAGTATTTT,CASNRQGTDTQYF
.,TRBJ2-1,TRBV9,large,TGTGCCAGCAGCGTAGCAAGCGCCTCCTACAATGAGCAGTTCTTC,CASSVASASYNEQFF
.,TRBJ1-4,TRBV2,few,TGTGCCAGCAGGGGGGAAGGGTTCACTAATGAAAAACTGTTTTTT,CASRGEGFTNEKLFF
.,TRBJ1-5,TRBV10-1,.,TGCGCCAGCAGTTACCACGGGAAGGACGATCAGCCCCAGCATTTT,CASSYHGKDDQPQHF
.,TRBJ1-1,TRBV30,large,TGTGCCTACAACAGGGAGAACACTGAAGCTTTCTTT,CAYNRENTEAFF
.,TRBJ1-6,TRBV5-5,.,TGTGCCAGCAGCAAGTCACCTCTAGGGGGAGGCTCATATAATTCACCCCTCCACTTT,CASSKSPLGGGSYNSPLHF
TRBD1,TRBJ1-4,TRBV11-2,.,TGTGCCAGCAGCCCCCACGACAGGGTTGGTGAAAAACTGTTTTTT,CASSPHDRVGEKLFF
.,TRBJ1-1,TRBV6-1,large,TGTGCCAGCAGTGATGGAGTTGTCACTGAAGCTTTCTTT,CASSDGVVTEAFF
.,TRBJ2-3,TRBV9,medium-sized,TGTGCCAGCAGCGTATTAGTTGTTGGAGATACGCAGTATTTT,CASSVLVVGDTQYF
TRBD1,TRBJ1-3,TRBV30,few,TGTGCCTGGGCCACAGGGGGTTCTGGAAACACCATATATTTT,CAWATGGSGNTIYF
.,TRBJ1-2,TRBV18,.,TGTGCCAGCTCACCGAAGGGAGACATCTATGGCTACACCTTC,CASSPKGDIYGYTF
TRBD2,TRBJ2-2,TRBV3-1/TRBV3-2,.,TGTGCCAGCAGCCCCTCGACTAGCGGGGGGGCCATCGGGGAGCTGTTTTTT,CASSPSTSGGAIGELFF
.,TRBJ1-5,TRBV19,medium-sized,TGTGCCAGTAGTATCCAGACCCCCGGGCCCCAGCATTTT,CASSIQTPGPQHF
TRBD1,TRBJ1-1,TRBV25-1,.,TGTGCCAGCAGTAGAAAACAGGGGATGAACACTGAAGCTTTCTTT,CASSRKQGMNTEAFF
.,TRBJ1-4,TRBV19,few,TGTGCCAGTAGCGAAACAACGGTAACTAATGAAAAACTGTTTTTT,CASSETTVTNEKLFF
TRBD1,TRBJ2-4,TRBV19,.,TGTGCCAGTAGTATGGTGGGGGACAGTTTTGCCAAAAACATTCAGTACTTC,CASSMVGDSFAKNIQYF
.,TRBJ2-2,TRBV7-8,few,TGTGCCAGCAGCTTAAGAGAAGGAAAGGCGGGGGAGCTGTTTTTT,CASSLREGKAGELFF
.,TRBJ1-4,TRBV19,once,TGTGCCAGTAGTACGACAGAAACAACTAATGAAAAACTGTTTTTT,CASSTTETTNEKLFF
.,TRBJ1-2,TRBV19,large,TGTGCCAGTACCGAGGTTGGGGTTGGCTACACCTTC,CASTEVGVGYTF
.,TRBJ1-5,TRBV19,few,TGTGCCAGTAGTGAGGGGGGAGGAAATCAGCCCCAGCATTTT,CASSEGGGNQPQHF
.,TRBJ2-1,TRBV15,medium-sized,TGTGCCACCAGCAGGGTACTCGCGGCGGCCGTTTCTGAGAAGCAGTTCTTC,CATSRVLAAAVSEKQFF
.,TRBJ2-5,TRBV11-2,.,TGTGCCAGCAGCTTAGTAGGGGCAGAGACCCAGTACTTC,CASSLVGAETQYF
TRBD2,TRBJ2-1,TRBV27,.,TGTGCCAGCAGCCATTTTGCGGGGGGCGGAGCTAGCGGGATCTACAATGAGCAGTTCTTC,CASSHFAGGGASGIYNEQFF
.,TRBJ2-1,TRBV7-8,few,TGTGCCAGCAGCCTTTTCGGGGACTTCCAGGGGCCTACACGTGAGCAGTTCTTC,CASSLFGDFQGPTREQFF
.,TRBJ1-1,TRBV30,.,TGTGCCTGGAACAGAGAAAACACTGAAGCTTTCTTT,CAWNRENTEAFF
TRBD2,TRBJ2-5,TRBV19,large,TGTGCCAGTAGATTGACTAGCGTAAGTCAAGAGACCCAGTACTTC,CASRLTSVSQETQYF
.,TRBJ2-1,TRBV5-6,.,TGTGCCAGCAGCTTGCAAACCAATGAGCAGTTCTTC,CASSLQTNEQFF